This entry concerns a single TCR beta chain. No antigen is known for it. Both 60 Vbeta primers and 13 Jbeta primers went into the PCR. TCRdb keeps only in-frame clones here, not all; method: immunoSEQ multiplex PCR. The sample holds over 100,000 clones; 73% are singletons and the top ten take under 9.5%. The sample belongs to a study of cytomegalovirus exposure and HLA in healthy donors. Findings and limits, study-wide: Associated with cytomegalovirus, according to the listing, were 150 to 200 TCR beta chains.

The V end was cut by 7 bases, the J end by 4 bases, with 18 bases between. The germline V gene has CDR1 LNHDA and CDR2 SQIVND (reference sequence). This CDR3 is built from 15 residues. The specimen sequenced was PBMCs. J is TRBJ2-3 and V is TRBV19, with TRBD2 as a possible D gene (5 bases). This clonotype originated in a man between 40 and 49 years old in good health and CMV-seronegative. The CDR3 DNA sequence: TGTGCCAGTAACTCGGTCAGGTTGGGAGCAGATACGCAGTATTTT. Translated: CASNSVRLGADTQYF.